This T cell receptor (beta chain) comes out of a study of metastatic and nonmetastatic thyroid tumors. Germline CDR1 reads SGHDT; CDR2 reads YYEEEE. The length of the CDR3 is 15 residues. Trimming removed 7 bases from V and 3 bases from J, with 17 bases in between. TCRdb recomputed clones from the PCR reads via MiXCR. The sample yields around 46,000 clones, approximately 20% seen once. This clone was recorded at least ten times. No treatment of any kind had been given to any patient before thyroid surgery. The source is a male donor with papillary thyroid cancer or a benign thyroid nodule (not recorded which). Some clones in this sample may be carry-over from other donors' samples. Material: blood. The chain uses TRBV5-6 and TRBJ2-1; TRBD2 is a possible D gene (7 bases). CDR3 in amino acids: CASLKWGGYYNEQFF. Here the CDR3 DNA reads TGTGCCAGCCTTAAGTGGGGGGGCTACTACAATGAGCAGTTCTTC.